This record concerns one TCR beta chain sequence. This sample was taken from a study of tumor-infiltrating lymphocytes in oesophageal squamous cell carcinoma. TCRdb used MiXCR to reprocess the PCR reads, holding one entry per CDR3 protein. The sample holds 12,000 or so distinct CDR3 sequences, 50% to 60% seen once. J was trimmed by 3 bases and V by 5 bases; bases with no gene match: 6. The CDR3 runs 15 residues. CDR1 SGHVS and CDR2 FQNEAQ come from the germline V gene. The sequence was obtained from a female donor with esophageal squamous cell carcinoma. Sample: esophageal tumor tissue. This sequence joins TRBV7-8 and TRBJ2-3; 9 positions match TRBD1. This chain's CDR3 is CASSEGQGRTDTQYF. The CDR3 region has the DNA TGTGCCAGCAGCGAGGGACAGGGCCGGACAGATACGCAGTATTTT.